This TCR beta chain was sequenced during a study of blood T cell repertoires in COVID-19. Per the study methods: Cell counts per sample came from amplifying reference gene primers. Libraries were prepared by immunoSEQ multiplex PCR; TCRdb keeps only in-frame clonotypes and omits some of them. Clonal size and the V and J genes are those of that table, whereas D and trimming came from the DNA. The table includes roughly 220,000 clones, 80% to 85% detected once. V lost 3 bases and J 3 bases, leaving 16 bases between the germline ends. Per germline, CDR1 GTSNPN and CDR2 SVGIG (reference sequence). The CDR3 totals 15 residues.

This TCR derives from a woman aged 80 or over with COVID-19, enrolled during active disease. V gene TRBV30 combines with J gene TRBJ2-3; D might be TRBD2 (7 bases). Sequencing was carried out using peripheral blood. The CDR3 DNA sequence: TGTGCCTGGAGAGGAGGGGGGGGCCGGACAGATACGCAGTATTTT. Translated: CAWRGGGGRTDTQYF.